This record looks at one T cell receptor beta chain sequence and its context. The sample is drawn from a study of T cells expressing NK-cell markers. TCRdb re-called the 5' RACE reads and gives one entry per CDR3 protein, without DNA. This sample's table reports about 410,000 distinct CDR3 sequences. CDR3 length equals 15 residues. Germline CDR1 reads SGHTA; CDR2 reads FQGNSA. The origin of this receptor is a woman between 45 and 60 years old in good health. Sequencing was carried out using blood T cells: a sorted CD56 or NKG2C T cell subset, CD4+ or CD8+ T cells, or bulk PBMC T cells (not recorded which). The chain joins TRBV7-2 to TRBJ2-3; TCRdb calls TRBD1, which cannot be checked without DNA. The CDR3 region is CASSRGEYSTDTQYF.